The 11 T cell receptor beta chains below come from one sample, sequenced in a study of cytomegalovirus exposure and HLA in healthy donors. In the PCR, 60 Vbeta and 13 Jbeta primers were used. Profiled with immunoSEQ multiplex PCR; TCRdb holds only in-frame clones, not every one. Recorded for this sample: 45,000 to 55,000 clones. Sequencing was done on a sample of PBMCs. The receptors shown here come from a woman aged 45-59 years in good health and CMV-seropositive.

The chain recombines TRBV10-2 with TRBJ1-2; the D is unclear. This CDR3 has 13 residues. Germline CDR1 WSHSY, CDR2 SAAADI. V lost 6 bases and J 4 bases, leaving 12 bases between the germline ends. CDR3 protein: CASRGSGSYGYTF. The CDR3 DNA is TGCGCCAGCAGGGGGTCCGGGAGCTATGGCTACACCTTC.

The CDR3 here is CASSPWGTGDYEQYF. CDR3 DNA: TGCGCCAGCAGCCCTTGGGGGACAGGCGATTACGAGCAGTACTTC. The genes are TRBV4-1 and TRBJ2-7; 8 nucleotides align to TRBD1. Germline lookup yields CDR1 MGHRA and CDR2 YSYEKL. J lost 4 bases, V lost 4 bases, and 9 bases had no gene match. The CDR3 runs to 15 residues.

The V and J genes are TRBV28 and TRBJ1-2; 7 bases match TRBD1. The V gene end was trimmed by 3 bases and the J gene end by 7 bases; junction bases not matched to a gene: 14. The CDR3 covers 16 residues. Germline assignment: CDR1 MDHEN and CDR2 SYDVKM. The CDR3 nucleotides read TGTGCCAGCAGTTTGCCAAAAGGGGGCGCAATCTTTGGCTACACCTTC. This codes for CASSLPKGGAIFGYTF.

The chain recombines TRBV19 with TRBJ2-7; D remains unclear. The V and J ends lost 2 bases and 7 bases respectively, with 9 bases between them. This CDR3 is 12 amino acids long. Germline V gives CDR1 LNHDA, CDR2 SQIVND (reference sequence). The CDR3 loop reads CASSIRDAEQYF. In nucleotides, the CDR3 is TGTGCCAGTAGTATACGAGATGCGGAGCAGTACTTC.

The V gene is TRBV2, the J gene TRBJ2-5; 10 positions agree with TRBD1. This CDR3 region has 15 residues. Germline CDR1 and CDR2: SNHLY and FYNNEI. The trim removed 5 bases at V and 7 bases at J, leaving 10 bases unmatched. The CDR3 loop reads CASSITGQGVATQYF. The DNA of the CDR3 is TGTGCCAGCAGTATTACAGGACAGGGGGTAGCGACCCAGTACTTC.

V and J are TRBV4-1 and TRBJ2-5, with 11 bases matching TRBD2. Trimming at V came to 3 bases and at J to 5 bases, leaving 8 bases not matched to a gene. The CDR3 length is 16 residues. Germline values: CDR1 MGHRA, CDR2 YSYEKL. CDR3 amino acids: CASSHSVAGGRETQYF. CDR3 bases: TGCGCCAGCAGCCATTCCGTAGCGGGGGGGCGGGAGACCCAGTACTTC.

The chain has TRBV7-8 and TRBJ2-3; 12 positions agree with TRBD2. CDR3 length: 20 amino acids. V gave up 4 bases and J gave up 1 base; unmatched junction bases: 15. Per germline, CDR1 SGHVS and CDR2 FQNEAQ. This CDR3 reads CASSYRGLAGTLGRTDTQYF. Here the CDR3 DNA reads TGTGCCAGCAGCTACAGGGGACTAGCGGGCACTCTCGGCCGCACAGATACGCAGTATTTT.

As DNA, the CDR3 is TGTGCCAGCAGTTTTAATACCGGGGAGCTGTTTTTT. Its translation is CASSFNTGELFF. This sequence joins TRBV28 and TRBJ2-2; no definite D call. V gave up 3 bases and J gave up 5 bases, with 4 bases separating them. The CDR3 is made up of 12 amino acids. The V gene's germline CDR1 is MDHEN and CDR2 SYDVKM.

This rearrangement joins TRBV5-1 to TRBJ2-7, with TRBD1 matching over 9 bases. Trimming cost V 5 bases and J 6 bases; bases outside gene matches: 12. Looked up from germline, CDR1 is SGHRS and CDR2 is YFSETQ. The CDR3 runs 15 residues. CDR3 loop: CASRAGTGSHFEQYF. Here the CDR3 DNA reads TGCGCCAGCAGAGCCGGGACAGGGTCTCACTTCGAGCAGTACTTC.

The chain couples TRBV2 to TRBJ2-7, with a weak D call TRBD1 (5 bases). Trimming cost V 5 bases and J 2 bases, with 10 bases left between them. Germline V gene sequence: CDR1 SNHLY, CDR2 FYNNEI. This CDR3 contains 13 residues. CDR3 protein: CASSQDSTYEQYF. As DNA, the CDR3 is TGTGCCAGCAGTCAAGACAGTACCTACGAGCAGTACTTC.

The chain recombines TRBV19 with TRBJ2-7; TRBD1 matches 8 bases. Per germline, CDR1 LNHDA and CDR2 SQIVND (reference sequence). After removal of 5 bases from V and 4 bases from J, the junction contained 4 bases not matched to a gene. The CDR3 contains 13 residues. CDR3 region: CASSSRTGYEQYF. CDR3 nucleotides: TGTGCCAGTAGTTCCCGGACAGGGTACGAGCAGTACTTC.